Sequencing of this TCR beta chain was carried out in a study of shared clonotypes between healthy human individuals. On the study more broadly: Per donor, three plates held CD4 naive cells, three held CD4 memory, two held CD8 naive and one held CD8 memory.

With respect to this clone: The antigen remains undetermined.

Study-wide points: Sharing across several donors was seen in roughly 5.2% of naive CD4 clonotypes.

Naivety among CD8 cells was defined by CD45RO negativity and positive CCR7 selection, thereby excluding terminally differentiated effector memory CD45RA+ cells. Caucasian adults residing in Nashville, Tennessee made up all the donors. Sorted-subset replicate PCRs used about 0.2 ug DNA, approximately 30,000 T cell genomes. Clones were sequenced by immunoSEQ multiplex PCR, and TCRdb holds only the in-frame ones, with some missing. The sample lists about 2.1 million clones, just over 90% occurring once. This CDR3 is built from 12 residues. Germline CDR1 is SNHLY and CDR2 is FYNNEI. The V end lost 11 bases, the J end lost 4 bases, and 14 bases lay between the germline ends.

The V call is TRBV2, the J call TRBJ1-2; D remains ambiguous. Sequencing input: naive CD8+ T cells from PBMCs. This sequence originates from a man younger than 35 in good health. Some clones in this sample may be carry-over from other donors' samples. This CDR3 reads CAADGSGYGYTF. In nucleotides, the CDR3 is TGTGCCGCGGACGGGAGTGGCTATGGCTACACCTTC.